The 12 T cell receptor beta chains in this list originate from one sample, sequenced in a study of blood T cell repertoires in COVID-19. Some clones are missing from TCRdb's copy, which holds only in-frame ones; the method was immunoSEQ multiplex PCR. The table records about 340,000 clones, around four fifths of them present only once. The sample taken for sequencing was peripheral blood. The receptor source for this set is a man younger than 40 with active or convalescent COVID-19.

CDR3 loop: CASSIDRGYYNEQFF. DNA of the CDR3: TGTGCCAGCAGCATCGACAGGGGATACTACAATGAGCAGTTCTTC. The V gene is TRBV7-2, the J gene TRBJ2-1; 8 bases agree with TRBD1. From germline, CDR1 is SGHTA and CDR2 FQGNSA. The trim removed 5 bases at V and 3 bases at J, leaving 6 bases unmatched. This CDR3 has 15 amino acids.

The chain carries TRBV12-3 or TRBV12-4 and TRBJ1-2; no clear D. The CDR3 has 13 residues. The ends were cut back, 3 bases at V and 2 bases at J, with 7 bases in the middle. The CDR3 region has the DNA TGTGCCAGCAGTTTGGTCCAGAACTATGGCTACACCTTC. This translates into CASSLVQNYGYTF.

This clone is a singleton in its sample. The chain combines TRBV12-3 or TRBV12-4 with TRBJ1-2; D ambiguous. V was pared by 2 bases and J by 8 bases, with 12 bases between. The CDR3 is 13 amino acids. The CDR3 here is CASSLRHRRGYTF. The CDR3 bases are TGTGCCAGCAGTTTAAGGCACAGAAGGGGCTACACCTTC.

The V and J genes are TRBV6-5 and TRBJ1-4; D is uncertain. The CDR3 loop spans 13 amino acids. Between the trimmed V and J ends, which lost 2 bases and 10 bases, there was a span of 11 bases. CDR1 is MNHEY and CDR2 is SVGAGI in the germline V gene. CDR3 nucleotide sequence: TGTGCCAGCAGTTACCCGGGATCGGGAAAACTGTTTTTT. Its translation: CASSYPGSGKLFF.

The chain joins TRBV30 to TRBJ1-1; possible D gene TRBD1, 5 bases. V was pared by 1 base and J by 7 bases, with 10 bases between. This CDR3 is 12 amino acids long. Germline lookup yields CDR1 GTSNPN and CDR2 SVGIG (reference sequence). CDR3 sequence: CAWSGQHSEAFF. CDR3 sequence (DNA): TGTGCCTGGAGTGGACAGCATAGTGAAGCTTTCTTT.

This clone has more than one count but fewer than ten. V gene TRBV9 combines with J gene TRBJ2-3; 7 bases agree with TRBD2. V gave up 4 bases and J gave up 2 bases; unmatched junction bases: 4. The CDR3 loop spans 14 amino acids. CDR1 SGDLS and CDR2 YYNGEE come from the germline V gene. CDR3 DNA: TGTGCCAGCAGCATAAGCGGGGACACAGATACGCAGTATTTT. Translated, it gives CASSISGDTDTQYF. The full variable domain, completed using reference TRBV9 and TRBJ2-3, is DSGVTQTPKHLITATGQRVTLRCSPRSGDLSVYWYQQSLDQGLQFLIQYYNGEERAKGNILERFSAQQFPDLHSELNLSSLELGDSALYFCASSISGDTDTQYFGPGTRLTVL.

V and J are TRBV7-2 and TRBJ1-6; 8 positions match TRBD1. The CDR3 length is 15 residues. The V gene's germline CDR1 is SGHTA and CDR2 FQGNSA. V lost 5 bases to trimming and J lost 11 bases; unmatched junction nucleotides: 11. The CDR3: CASSIRTGQEPPLHF. The CDR3 nucleotides are TGTGCCAGCAGCATCCGGACGGGACAGGAGCCACCCCTCCACTTT.

This sequence joins TRBV5-1 and TRBJ2-6; no clear D. Looked up from germline, CDR1 is SGHRS and CDR2 is YFSETQ. This CDR3 has 17 amino acids. Trimming left V 0 bases short and J 0 bases short, with 10 bases between. The CDR3 is CASSLGPASSGANVLTF. In DNA, the CDR3 is TGCGCCAGCAGCTTGGGGCCAGCGTCCTCTGGGGCCAACGTCCTGACTTTC.

The table lists this clone with a few counts. The chain combines TRBV27 with TRBJ2-7; 7 nucleotides line up with TRBD2. Germline loops: CDR1 MNHEY, CDR2 SMNVEV (reference sequence). The CDR3 extends over 16 amino acids. V shed 6 bases, J shed 1 base, and the junction held 12 bases outside the gene matches. The CDR3 region is CASRIRSGATSYEQYF. The CDR3 DNA follows: TGTGCCAGCAGAATTCGGAGCGGGGCTACATCCTACGAGCAGTACTTC.

Remarks on this clone: Germline and junction disagree at one end, which may indicate a read error. The chain employs TRBV14 and TRBJ2-5; D ambiguous. This CDR3 is 12 amino acids long. Germline assignment: CDR1 SGHDN and CDR2 FVKESK. CDR3 in DNA: TGTGCCAGCAGCTCACCCCAAGCGACCCAGTACTTC. It yields the protein CASSSPQATQYF.

V usage is TRBV28 and J usage is TRBJ2-7; 11 bases map to TRBD2. The CDR3 is 15 residues long. The V gene's germline CDR1 is MDHEN and CDR2 SYDVKM. The trim removed 5 bases at V and 4 bases at J, leaving 7 bases unmatched. CDR3 DNA sequence: TGTGCCAGCAGTCCCGTGACTAGCGGGGATTACGAGCAGTACTTC. Its translation: CASSPVTSGDYEQYF.

CDR3 amino acids: CASSQLDGMSSYEQYF. CDR3 DNA: TGCGCCAGCAGCCAACTTGACGGGATGAGCTCCTACGAGCAGTACTTC. The chain carries TRBV4-1 and TRBJ2-7; D is perhaps TRBD2 (5 bases). The CDR3 runs to 16 residues. The germline gives CDR1 MGHRA, CDR2 YSYEKL. The V gene lost 2 bases and the J gene lost 0 bases, with 14 bases spanning the gap.